These 13 T cell receptor beta chains originate from one sample sequenced in a study of identical twins' blood T cells. TCRdb redid the calling of the 5' RACE reads with MiXCR, one entry per CDR3 protein. This table has a few hundred thousand distinct CDR3 sequences, approximately 30% appearing once. The sample consisted of PBMCs. The origin of the receptors is a woman aged 18 to 50 in good health.

The chain employs TRBV2 and TRBJ1-5; D ambiguous. Trimming took off 3 bases at V and 0 bases at J, with 9 bases between the two ends. The CDR3 totals 15 residues. CDR1 and CDR2 from the germline V gene are SNHLY and FYNNEI. The CDR3 loop is CASSEQPYSNQPQHF. The CDR3 DNA reads TGTGCCAGCAGTGAGCAGCCCTATAGCAATCAGCCCCAGCATTTT.

The chain is built from TRBV12-3 or TRBV12-4 and TRBJ1-2; D not resolved. The CDR3 is 12 residues long. Trimming took 0 bases from V and 8 from J, leaving 7 bases between them. CDR3 nucleotide sequence: TGTGCCAGCAGTTTAGCAGGGAGGGGCTACACCTTC. Amino acids: CASSLAGRGYTF.

A note on this clonotype: Germline is not matched at one junction end, which may reflect a read error. V and J are TRBV28 and TRBJ2-5; D uncertain. Germline V CDR1 and CDR2: MDHEN, SYDVKM. This CDR3 is 14 amino acids long. This chain's CDR3 is CASGLRTRRETQYF. CDR3 sequence (DNA): TGTGCCAGCGGTTTAAGGACCCGTCGGGAGACCCAGTACTTC. Full variable domain (rest looked up from reference TRBV28 and TRBJ2-5): DVKVTQSSRYLVKRTGEKVFLECVQDMDHENMFWYRQDPGLGLRLIYFSYDVKMKEKGDIPEGYSVSREKKERFSLILESASTNQTSMYLCASGLRTRRETQYFGPGTRLLVL.

The V and J genes are TRBV4-1 and TRBJ2-3, with 7 bases fitting TRBD2. The CDR3 runs to 19 residues. Germline CDR1 MGHRA, CDR2 YSYEKL. The V and J ends lost 1 base and 2 bases, in that order; junction bases with no gene match: 15. The CDR3 region is CASSQVPTGLSGATDTQYF. CDR3 nucleotide sequence: TGCGCCAGCAGCCAAGTCCCAACCGGACTAAGCGGGGCCACAGATACGCAGTATTTT.

V is TRBV20-1 and J is TRBJ2-7; TRBD2 aligns across 9 bases. The CDR3 is made up of 13 amino acids. Germline values: CDR1 DFQATT, CDR2 SNEGSKA (reference sequence). The trim removed 6 bases at V and 1 base at J, leaving 4 bases unmatched. CDR3 in amino acids: CSASTSGSYEQYF. The CDR3 region has the DNA TGCAGTGCCTCGACTAGCGGTTCCTACGAGCAGTACTTC.

The chain is built from TRBV21-1 and TRBJ1-5. TRBV21-1 corresponds to a pseudogene. The CDR3 spans 16 residues. The CDR3 is CASSNLNRTVNQPQHF. The CDR3 nucleotides read TGTGCCAGCAGCAACCTTAATAGGACTGTTAATCAGCCCCAGCATTTT.

The V gene is TRBV29-1, the J gene TRBJ1-4; possibly TRBD1 for D (6 bases). The CDR3 has 12 amino acids. Looked up from germline, CDR1 is SQVTM and CDR2 is ANQGSEA. V was clipped by 4 bases and J by 13 bases, with 16 bases between them. The CDR3 nucleotides are TGCAGCGTTGCCCAAGAAGGGGGAGGACTGTTTTTT. This sequence encodes CSVAQEGGGLFF.

The rearrangement joins TRBV3-1 to TRBJ2-2; no clear D gene. The CDR3 length is 16 residues. The germline CDR1 and CDR2 sequences are LGHDT and YNNKEL (reference sequence). V was trimmed by 2 bases and J by 3 bases, leaving 13 bases between them. CDR3 DNA: TGTGCCAGCAGCCAATTCTCACTAACAGACACCGGGGAGCTGTTTTTT. It is translated as CASSQFSLTDTGELFF.

The rearrangement uses TRBV5-1 and TRBJ2-2; D is unresolved. V was shortened by 0 bases and J by 0 bases, with 9 bases between the two germline ends. Germline assignment: CDR1 SGHRS and CDR2 YFSETQ. This CDR3 has 16 amino acids. This CDR3 reads CASSLDYTSNTGELFF. CDR3 nucleotides: TGCGCCAGCAGCTTGGATTATACATCGAACACCGGGGAGCTGTTTTTT.

This clonotype was detected only a few times. The chain is built from TRBV6-5 and TRBJ2-4; D perhaps matches TRBD1 (5 bases). The length of the CDR3 is 14 residues. Germline CDR1 and CDR2: MNHEY and SVGAGI. Trimming removed 8 bases from V and 6 bases from J, with 17 bases in between. The CDR3 reads CASGALSQRNIQYF. The CDR3, as DNA: TGTGCCAGCGGGGCATTGAGCCAAAGAAACATTCAGTACTTC.

The rearrangement links TRBV4-1 to TRBJ1-1; TRBD1 agrees at 7 bases. The CDR3 extends over 14 amino acids. In germline, CDR1 is MGHRA, CDR2 YSYEKL. V lost 3 bases and J lost 3; bases outside the gene matches: 4. This chain's CDR3 is CASSQRGQDTEAFF. CDR3 in DNA: TGCGCCAGCAGCCAGAGAGGACAGGACACTGAAGCTTTCTTT.

The chain links TRBV20-1 to TRBJ1-2; D possibly corresponds to TRBD1 (5 bases). Trimming stripped 4 bases from V and 4 bases from J, with 10 bases between. Germline CDR1 is DFQATT and CDR2 is SNEGSKA (reference sequence). The CDR3 runs 12 residues. The DNA of the CDR3 is TGCAGTGCTATTACCCAGGGCTATGGCTACACCTTC. Its translation: CSAITQGYGYTF.

V and J are TRBV5-1 and TRBJ2-7; TRBD2 is a possible D gene (6 bases). Germline CDR1 is SGHRS and CDR2 is YFSETQ. The CDR3 extends over 12 amino acids. The V and J ends lost 4 bases and 5 bases respectively, with 10 bases between them. CDR3 loop: CASSRGTDEQYF. CDR3 DNA: TGCGCCAGCAGCCGTGGGACTGACGAGCAGTACTTC.